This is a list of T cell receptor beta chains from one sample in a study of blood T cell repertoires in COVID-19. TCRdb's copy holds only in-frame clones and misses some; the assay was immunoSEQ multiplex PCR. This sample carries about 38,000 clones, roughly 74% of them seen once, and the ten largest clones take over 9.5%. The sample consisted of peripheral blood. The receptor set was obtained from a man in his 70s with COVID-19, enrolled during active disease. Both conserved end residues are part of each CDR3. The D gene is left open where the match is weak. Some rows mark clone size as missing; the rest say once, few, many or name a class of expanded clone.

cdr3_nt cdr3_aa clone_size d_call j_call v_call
TGTGCCACCAACATGACAGGGGTTTTCTCCTACGAGCAGTACTTC CATNMTGVFSYEQYF . TRBD1 TRBJ2-7 TRBV24-1
TGTGCCAGTAGTATAGGCGGCCTAGGAAACACCATATATTTT CASSIGGLGNTIYF . . TRBJ1-3 TRBV19
TGTGCCAGCAGCCTAGGTAGGCTAGCGGGAGTGAATGAGCAGTTCTTC CASSLGRLAGVNEQFF . TRBD2 TRBJ2-1 TRBV7-8
TGTGCCAGCTCACCGGAGGCGGGACAAGAGACCCAGTACTTC CASSPEAGQETQYF . . TRBJ2-5 TRBV18
TGCGCCAGCAGCCCGCGTATCGGGACAGGCATTAATGAAAAACTGTTTTTT CASSPRIGTGINEKLFF . TRBD1 TRBJ1-4 TRBV5-1
TGTGCCAGCAGCCAAGATACCGGGAGTAAGTACAATGAGCAGTTCTTC CASSQDTGSKYNEQFF few . TRBJ2-1 TRBV3-1/TRBV3-2
TGCGCCAGCAGACCAAGTATGAGCGCTGAAGCTTTCTTT CASRPSMSAEAFF . . TRBJ1-1 TRBV10-1
TGTGCCAGCTCACCGGGACAGGGGTTTAATAATGAAAAACTGTTTTTT CASSPGQGFNNEKLFF few TRBD1 TRBJ1-4 TRBV18
TGTGCCAGCAGCTTTTCTAGTGTGCAGACCCAGTACTTC CASSFSSVQTQYF many . TRBJ2-5 TRBV11-2
TGCGCCAGCAGCAAGGACAGGGCGAACACCGGGGAGCTGTTTTTT CASSKDRANTGELFF few TRBD1 TRBJ2-2 TRBV5-1
TGTGCCAGCCCACGGGCCCATGAGCAGTTCTTC CASPRAHEQFF few . TRBJ2-1 TRBV18
TGTGCCAGCAGCTTAGGACAGGTGAACACTGAAGCTTTCTTT CASSLGQVNTEAFF . TRBD1 TRBJ1-1 TRBV7-3
TGCGCCAGCAGCCTGACAATGAACACTGAAGCTTTCTTT CASSLTMNTEAFF . . TRBJ1-1 TRBV5-1
TGTGCCAGCAGCCAAGATGGGGGGGGTGAGCAGTTCTTC CASSQDGGGEQFF . TRBD2 TRBJ2-1 TRBV14
TGTGCCAGTAGTATTCTACTAGCGGGAGGCGTAAATGAGCAGTTCTTC CASSILLAGGVNEQFF . TRBD2 TRBJ2-1 TRBV19
TGTGCCAGCAGCCTTCTGTCCTCTGGGGCCAACGTCCTGACTTTC CASSLLSSGANVLTF few . TRBJ2-6 TRBV27
TGTGCCAGCACCAAACTGATCTATAATTCACCCCTCCACTTT CASTKLIYNSPLHF . . TRBJ1-6 TRBV27
TGTGCCAGCAGTTTATATAGCGGGAGGACCCCGACCTACAATGAGCAGTTCTTC CASSLYSGRTPTYNEQFF . TRBD2 TRBJ2-1 TRBV27
TGCAGCGTTGAACGCGGGGAGAAAGCTTTCTTT CSVERGEKAFF . . TRBJ1-1 TRBV29-1
TGCAGCGTTGGGTTAGGAGTGAATCAGCCCCAGCATTTT CSVGLGVNQPQHF . . TRBJ1-5 TRBV29-1
TGTGCCAGCAGCCCAGCGGGGGGAAGAACCGGGGAGCTGTTTTTT CASSPAGGRTGELFF . TRBD2 TRBJ2-2 TRBV7-3
TGCGCCAGCAGCTTGGATGGACAAGGTGGGAATCAGCCCCAGCATTTT CASSLDGQGGNQPQHF once . TRBJ1-5 TRBV5-1
TGTGCCAGCAGCTCGACAGCCACCTATAATTCACCCCTCCACTTT CASSSTATYNSPLHF . . TRBJ1-6 TRBV7-9
TGTGCCATCACTAAGGCCGGGGCTGAAGCTTTCTTT CAITKAGAEAFF . . TRBJ1-1 TRBV10-3
TGTGCCAGCAGATCGGACAGGGTGGGTCAGCCCCAGCATTTT CASRSDRVGQPQHF few TRBD1 TRBJ1-5 TRBV7-8